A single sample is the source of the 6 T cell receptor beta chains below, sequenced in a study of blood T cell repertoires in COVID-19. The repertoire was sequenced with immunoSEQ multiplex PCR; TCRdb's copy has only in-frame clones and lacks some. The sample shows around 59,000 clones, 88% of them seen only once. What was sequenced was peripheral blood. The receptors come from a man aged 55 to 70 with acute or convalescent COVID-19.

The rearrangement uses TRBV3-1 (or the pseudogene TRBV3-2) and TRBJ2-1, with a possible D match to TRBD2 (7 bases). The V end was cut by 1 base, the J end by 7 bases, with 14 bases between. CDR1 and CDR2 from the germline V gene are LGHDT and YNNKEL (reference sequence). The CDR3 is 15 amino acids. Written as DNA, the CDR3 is TGTGCCAGCAGCCAAGGCCGGGGGGCTATAAATGAGCAGTTCTTC. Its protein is CASSQGRGAINEQFF.

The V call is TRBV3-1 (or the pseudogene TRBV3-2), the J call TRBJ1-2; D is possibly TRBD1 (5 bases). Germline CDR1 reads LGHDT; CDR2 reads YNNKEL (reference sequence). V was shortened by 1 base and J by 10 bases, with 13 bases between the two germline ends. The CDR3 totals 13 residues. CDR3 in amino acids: CASSQGLSGAYTF. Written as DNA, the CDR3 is TGTGCCAGCAGCCAAGGTCTCAGCGGGGCCTACACCTTC.

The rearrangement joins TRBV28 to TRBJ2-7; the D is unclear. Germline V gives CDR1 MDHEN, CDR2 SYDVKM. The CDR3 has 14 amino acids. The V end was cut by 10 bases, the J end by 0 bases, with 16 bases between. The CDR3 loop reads CATTTPRSSYEQYF. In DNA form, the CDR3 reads TGTGCCACCACGACTCCAAGGAGCTCCTACGAGCAGTACTTC.

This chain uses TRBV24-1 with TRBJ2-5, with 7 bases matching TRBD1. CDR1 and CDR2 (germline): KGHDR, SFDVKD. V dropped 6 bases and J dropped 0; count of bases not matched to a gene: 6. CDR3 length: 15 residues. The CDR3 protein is CATSSRQGYQETQYF. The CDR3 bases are TGTGCCACCAGTTCGAGACAGGGTTACCAAGAGACCCAGTACTTC.

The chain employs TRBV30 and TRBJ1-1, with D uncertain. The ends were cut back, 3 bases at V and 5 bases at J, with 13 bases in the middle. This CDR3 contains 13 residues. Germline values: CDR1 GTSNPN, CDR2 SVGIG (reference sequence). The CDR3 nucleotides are TGTGCCTGGAGAGGAGAAACTAGGACTGAAGCTTTCTTT. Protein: CAWRGETRTEAFF. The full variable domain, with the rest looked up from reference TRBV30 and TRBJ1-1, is SQTIHQWPATLVQPVGSPLSLECTVEGTSNPNLYWYRQAAGRGLQLLFYSVGIGQISSEVPQNLSASRPQDRQFILSSKKLLLSDSGFYLCAWRGETRTEAFFGQGTRLTVV.

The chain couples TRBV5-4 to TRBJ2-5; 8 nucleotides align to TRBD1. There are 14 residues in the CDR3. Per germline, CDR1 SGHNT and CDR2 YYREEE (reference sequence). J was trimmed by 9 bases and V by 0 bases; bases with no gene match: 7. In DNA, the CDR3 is TGTGCCAGCAGCTTGGGAGGGACAGGAGGAGCCCAGTACTTC. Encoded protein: CASSLGGTGGAQYF.